This is a list of T cell receptor beta chains from one sample in a study of CD8+CD57+ T cells in acquired aplastic anemia. One entry per CDR3 protein results from TCRdb running MiXCR on the reads. Among 180,000 or so distinct CDR3 sequences listed, around 48% were seen once. Sequencing was performed on sorted CD4+, CD8+, or CD8+CD57+ T cells (not recorded which) from PBMCs. The receptors originated from a human donor with aplastic anemia. Both conserved end residues are part of each CDR3. Each record gives: clone size, J gene, D gene, V gene, CDR3 protein, CDR3 DNA. D genes are given only for firm matches. A clone size is listed for some rows: how often the clone was seen (once, few, many), or a class if it is expanded.

abundance: NA; j_gene: TRBJ2-7; d_gene: TRBD2; v_gene: TRBV15; CDR3aa: CAASRRLAGPEQYF; CDR3nt: TGTGCCGCCAGCAGGAGGCTAGCGGGCCCGGAGCAGTACTTC
abundance: few; j_gene: TRBJ1-1; d_gene: NA; v_gene: TRBV28; CDR3aa: CAGRDHVETEAFF; CDR3nt: TGTGCCGGCAGGGATCACGTGGAGACCGAAGCTTTCTTT
abundance: NA; j_gene: TRBJ1-2; d_gene: NA; v_gene: TRBV6-5; CDR3aa: CASSYRASGGYTF; CDR3nt: TGTGCCAGCAGTTACAGGGCAAGTGGTGGCTACACCTTC
abundance: many; j_gene: TRBJ2-1; d_gene: NA; v_gene: TRBV19; CDR3aa: CASSMFQGGDEQFF; CDR3nt: TGTGCCAGTAGTATGTTCCAAGGAGGGGATGAGCAGTTCTTC
abundance: NA; j_gene: TRBJ2-5; d_gene: NA; v_gene: TRBV24-1; CDR3aa: CATSDFGQTQYF; CDR3nt: TGTGCCACCAGTGATTTTGGGCAGACCCAGTACTTC
abundance: NA; j_gene: TRBJ2-5; d_gene: NA; v_gene: TRBV7-9; CDR3aa: CACSLVTGETQYF; CDR3nt: TGTGCCTGCAGTTTAGTAACAGGGGAGACCCAGTACTTC
abundance: NA; j_gene: TRBJ1-5; d_gene: TRBD1; v_gene: TRBV10-3; CDR3aa: CAIAGQVNQPQHF; CDR3nt: TGTGCCATCGCGGGACAGGTGAATCAGCCCCAGCATTTT
abundance: few; j_gene: TRBJ2-3; d_gene: TRBD2; v_gene: TRBV25-1; CDR3aa: CASSERRAGGFSFSTDTQYF; CDR3nt: TGTGCCAGCAGTGAGAGAAGAGCGGGAGGCTTTTCGTTTAGCACAGATACGCAGTATTTT
abundance: many; j_gene: TRBJ2-2; d_gene: TRBD2; v_gene: TRBV7-2; CDR3aa: CASTLGLAGASGELFF; CDR3nt: TGTGCCTCTACCCTTGGACTAGCGGGGGCGAGCGGGGAGCTGTTTTTT
abundance: NA; j_gene: TRBJ2-3; d_gene: NA; v_gene: TRBV2; CDR3aa: CASASRALSTDTQYF; CDR3nt: TGTGCCAGCGCCTCGAGAGCCCTGAGCACAGATACGCAGTATTTT
abundance: NA; j_gene: TRBJ2-5; d_gene: TRBD1; v_gene: TRBV7-2; CDR3aa: CASSISGQGAGETQYF; CDR3nt: TGTGCCAGCAGCATCTCCGGACAGGGGGCGGGGGAGACCCAGTACTTC
abundance: NA; j_gene: TRBJ2-5; d_gene: TRBD2; v_gene: TRBV7-3; CDR3aa: CASSRLAGQETQYF; CDR3nt: TGTGCCAGCAGTCGACTAGCGGGGCAAGAGACCCAGTACTTC
abundance: many; j_gene: TRBJ2-7; d_gene: NA; v_gene: TRBV19; CDR3aa: CASSLRTAFYEQYNF; CDR3nt: TGTGCCAGTAGTCTTCGGACCGCCTTCTACGAGCAGTACAACTTC
abundance: few; j_gene: TRBJ1-5; d_gene: TRBD1; v_gene: TRBV18; CDR3aa: CASSSQGANQPQHF; CDR3nt: TGTGCCAGCTCATCCCAGGGGGCTAATCAGCCCCAGCATTTT
abundance: NA; j_gene: TRBJ2-1; d_gene: TRBD2; v_gene: TRBV24-1; CDR3aa: CATSGVAGVGYNEQFF; CDR3nt: TGTGCCACCAGTGGGGTAGCGGGAGTTGGGTACAATGAGCAGTTCTTC
abundance: NA; j_gene: TRBJ2-3; d_gene: NA; v_gene: TRBV19; CDR3aa: CASSIALAAATDTQYF; CDR3nt: TGTGCCAGTAGTATAGCTCTGGCAGCGGCCACAGATACGCAGTATTTT
abundance: NA; j_gene: TRBJ1-6; d_gene: TRBD1; v_gene: TRBV6-1; CDR3aa: CASSGKPGQGNSPLHF; CDR3nt: TGTGCCAGCAGTGGAAAACCGGGACAGGGAAATTCACCCCTCCACTTT
abundance: NA; j_gene: TRBJ1-2; d_gene: TRBD1; v_gene: TRBV24-1; CDR3aa: CATSDLEGQGLYGYTF; CDR3nt: TGTGCCACCAGTGATTTGGAGGGACAGGGGCTCTATGGCTACACCTTC
abundance: NA; j_gene: TRBJ1-1; d_gene: TRBD1; v_gene: TRBV2; CDR3aa: CASRDRVGVTEAFF; CDR3nt: TGTGCCAGCAGGGACAGGGTGGGGGTCACTGAAGCTTTCTTT
abundance: many; j_gene: TRBJ2-1; d_gene: TRBD1; v_gene: TRBV20-1; CDR3aa: CSASRTGTDNEQFF; CDR3nt: TGCAGTGCTAGTCGGACAGGAACGGACAATGAGCAGTTCTTC
abundance: many; j_gene: TRBJ1-4; d_gene: NA; v_gene: TRBV2; CDR3aa: CASRALQGVRGMVFF; CDR3nt: TGTGCCAGCAGGGCATTGCAGGGAGTTAGGGGAATGGTGTTTTTT
abundance: NA; j_gene: TRBJ1-2; d_gene: NA; v_gene: TRBV5-5; CDR3aa: CASSLGGVFSAGYTF; CDR3nt: TGTGCCAGCAGCTTGGGTGGGGTATTCTCTGCTGGCTACACCTTC
abundance: NA; j_gene: TRBJ2-5; d_gene: NA; v_gene: TRBV6-4; CDR3aa: CASGWPGLKETQYF; CDR3nt: TGTGCCAGCGGGTGGCCGGGACTCAAAGAGACCCAGTACTTC
abundance: NA; j_gene: TRBJ1-1; d_gene: TRBD1; v_gene: TRBV20-1; CDR3aa: CSARNPDRPNTEAFF; CDR3nt: TGCAGTGCTAGAAACCCGGACAGGCCGAACACTGAAGCTTTCTTT
abundance: NA; j_gene: TRBJ1-3; d_gene: NA; v_gene: TRBV20-1; CDR3aa: CGGEAGNTIYF; CDR3nt: TGCGGTGGAGAGGCTGGAAACACCATATATTTT
abundance: NA; j_gene: TRBJ1-2; d_gene: TRBD1; v_gene: TRBV10-3; CDR3aa: CASSKGQGNYGYTF; CDR3nt: TGTGCCAGCAGTAAAGGACAGGGTAACTATGGCTACACCTTC
abundance: NA; j_gene: TRBJ2-3; d_gene: TRBD2; v_gene: TRBV10-3; CDR3aa: CATSLGGRSSDTQYF; CDR3nt: TGTGCCACCTCATTAGGCGGGAGGAGCTCAGATACGCAGTATTTT
abundance: many; j_gene: TRBJ2-3; d_gene: NA; v_gene: TRBV20-1; CDR3aa: CSARGWPSVDTQYF; CDR3nt: TGCAGTGCTAGGGGGTGGCCCTCCGTGGATACGCAGTATTTT
abundance: many; j_gene: TRBJ2-7; d_gene: NA; v_gene: TRBV3-1; CDR3aa: CASSDRLRREQYF; CDR3nt: TGTGCCAGCAGCGATCGCCTGCGGCGCGAGCAGTACTTC
abundance: many; j_gene: TRBJ2-5; d_gene: TRBD1; v_gene: TRBV5-1; CDR3aa: CASSSPGQVETQYF; CDR3nt: TGCGCCAGCAGCTCTCCGGGACAGGTTGAGACCCAGTACTTC
abundance: NA; j_gene: TRBJ1-1; d_gene: NA; v_gene: TRBV29-1; CDR3aa: CSVDPTALAFF; CDR3nt: TGCAGCGTCGACCCTACTGCCCTAGCTTTCTTT
abundance: many; j_gene: TRBJ2-2; d_gene: NA; v_gene: TRBV20-1; CDR3aa: CSARRGGVDTGELFF; CDR3nt: TGCAGTGCTAGACGTGGGGGAGTGGACACCGGGGAGCTGTTTTTT
abundance: few; j_gene: TRBJ2-1; d_gene: TRBD2; v_gene: TRBV29-1; CDR3aa: CSVEPGTSLYNEQFF; CDR3nt: TGCAGCGTTGAACCCGGGACTAGCCTATACAATGAGCAGTTCTTC
abundance: many; j_gene: TRBJ1-6; d_gene: NA; v_gene: TRBV15; CDR3aa: CATSRDGTGSAPLHF; CDR3nt: TGTGCCACCAGCAGAGATGGGACGGGGTCGGCACCCCTCCACTTT
abundance: NA; j_gene: TRBJ2-7; d_gene: NA; v_gene: TRBV7-3; CDR3aa: CASSLWAGGDEQYF; CDR3nt: TGTGCCAGCAGCCTGTGGGCAGGGGGGGACGAGCAGTACTTC
abundance: many; j_gene: TRBJ1-3; d_gene: NA; v_gene: TRBV5-1; CDR3aa: CASSPVREKNTIYF; CDR3nt: TGCGCCAGCAGCCCTGTTCGGGAGAAGAACACCATATATTTT
abundance: many; j_gene: TRBJ2-5; d_gene: NA; v_gene: TRBV10-3; CDR3aa: CAIGTSPETQYF; CDR3nt: TGTGCCATCGGAACTAGCCCAGAGACCCAGTACTTC
abundance: NA; j_gene: TRBJ2-3; d_gene: TRBD1; v_gene: TRBV6-1; CDR3aa: CASIEQGAGTDTQYF; CDR3nt: TGTGCCAGCATCGAACAGGGGGCTGGCACAGATACGCAGTATTTT
abundance: NA; j_gene: TRBJ1-4; d_gene: NA; v_gene: TRBV5-6; CDR3aa: CASSSSGTGSKKLFF; CDR3nt: TGTGCCAGCAGCTCCTCCGGGACGGGGAGTAAAAAACTGTTTTTT
abundance: NA; j_gene: TRBJ2-3; d_gene: TRBD2; v_gene: TRBV10-2; CDR3aa: CASSGITGGGTDTQYF; CDR3nt: TGCGCCAGCAGTGGTATAACGGGGGGGGGCACAGATACGCAGTATTTT
abundance: many; j_gene: TRBJ1-6; d_gene: NA; v_gene: TRBV6-1; CDR3aa: CASSRSGAAGSPLHF; CDR3nt: TGTGCCAGCAGCCGAAGCGGGGCGGCAGGGTCACCCCTCCACTTT
abundance: NA; j_gene: TRBJ2-6; d_gene: NA; v_gene: TRBV7-8; CDR3aa: CASSHWPKVGGGWSGANVLTF; CDR3nt: TGTGCCAGCAGCCACTGGCCAAAGGTGGGGGGAGGATGGTCTGGGGCCAACGTCCTGACTTTC
abundance: many; j_gene: TRBJ1-2; d_gene: NA; v_gene: TRBV20-1; CDR3aa: CSASGEGAGGLYGYTF; CDR3nt: TGCAGTGCTAGTGGGGAGGGAGCCGGCGGACTCTATGGCTACACCTTC
abundance: NA; j_gene: TRBJ1-5; d_gene: NA; v_gene: TRBV15; CDR3aa: CATQDRSNQPQHF; CDR3nt: TGTGCCACCCAAGACAGGAGCAATCAGCCCCAGCATTTT
abundance: few; j_gene: TRBJ2-7; d_gene: NA; v_gene: TRBV28; CDR3aa: CASSFSEHYEQYF; CDR3nt: TGTGCCAGCAGTTTTAGCGAGCACTACGAGCAGTACTTC
abundance: many; j_gene: TRBJ1-4; d_gene: NA; v_gene: TRBV5-1; CDR3aa: CASSLGQGQKLFF; CDR3nt: TGCGCCAGCAGCTTGGGCCAGGGCCAAAAACTGTTTTTT
abundance: many; j_gene: TRBJ2-3; d_gene: NA; v_gene: TRBV5-1; CDR3aa: CASSLGRASSTDTQYF; CDR3nt: TGCGCCAGCAGCTTGGGGCGGGCATCCTCCACAGATACGCAGTATTTT
abundance: NA; j_gene: TRBJ2-7; d_gene: NA; v_gene: TRBV20-1; CDR3aa: CSARDGSGNFYEQYF; CDR3nt: TGCAGTGCTAGAGATGGGTCTGGGAATTTCTACGAGCAGTACTTC
abundance: NA; j_gene: TRBJ1-2; d_gene: TRBD1; v_gene: TRBV10-3; CDR3aa: CAISEQTGTVSGYTF; CDR3nt: TGTGCCATCAGTGAACAGACGGGGACAGTAAGTGGCTACACCTTC
abundance: NA; j_gene: TRBJ2-7; d_gene: TRBD1; v_gene: TRBV10-3; CDR3aa: CAISGGRGSSAYEQYF; CDR3nt: TGTGCCATCAGTGGGGGCAGGGGGTCCAGTGCCTACGAGCAGTACTTC
abundance: NA; j_gene: TRBJ1-2; d_gene: TRBD1; v_gene: TRBV29-1; CDR3aa: CSVEAIGTGVDGYTF; CDR3nt: TGCAGCGTTGAAGCTATCGGGACAGGGGTGGATGGCTACACCTTC
abundance: many; j_gene: TRBJ2-5; d_gene: NA; v_gene: TRBV5-1; CDR3aa: CASSPRGQAETQYF; CDR3nt: TGCGCCAGCAGCCCCCGGGGGCAGGCGGAGACCCAGTACTTC
abundance: NA; j_gene: TRBJ2-7; d_gene: NA; v_gene: TRBV28; CDR3aa: CASRLVGGGGRYEQYF; CDR3nt: TGTGCCAGCAGACTCGTCGGGGGAGGGGGCCGTTACGAGCAGTACTTC
abundance: once; j_gene: TRBJ2-6; d_gene: TRBD1; v_gene: TRBV19; CDR3aa: CASSIGRRQGTGANVLTF; CDR3nt: TGTGCCAGTAGTATAGGGAGGAGACAGGGGACAGGGGCCAACGTCCTGACTTTC
abundance: NA; j_gene: TRBJ2-2; d_gene: NA; v_gene: TRBV19; CDR3aa: CASSPSPKELFF; CDR3nt: TGTGCCAGCAGCCCCAGCCCGAAAGAGCTGTTTTTT
abundance: many; j_gene: TRBJ2-5; d_gene: NA; v_gene: TRBV12-3/TRBV12-4; CDR3aa: CAAGGSGLETQYF; CDR3nt: TGTGCCGCGGGTGGGAGCGGTTTAGAGACCCAGTACTTC
abundance: NA; j_gene: TRBJ1-2; d_gene: NA; v_gene: TRBV7-9; CDR3aa: CASSLSIGYTF; CDR3nt: TGTGCCAGCAGCTTATCTATCGGCTACACCTTC
abundance: few; j_gene: TRBJ1-5; d_gene: NA; v_gene: TRBV19; CDR3aa: CGSGTGDSNQPQHF; CDR3nt: TGTGGCAGCGGGACGGGGGATAGCAATCAGCCCCAGCATTTT
abundance: many; j_gene: TRBJ1-6; d_gene: NA; v_gene: TRBV28; CDR3aa: CASSLGQGGNSPLHF; CDR3nt: TGTGCCAGCAGTTTGGGGCAGGGAGGCAATTCACCCCTCCACTTT